One sample yielded the 6 T cell receptor beta chains listed below, sequenced in a study of T cell responses to AZD1222 COVID-19 vaccine. Some clones are missing from TCRdb's copy, which holds only in-frame ones; the method was immunoSEQ multiplex PCR. This table holds around 100,000 clones, about 80% found once. This sample comprised peripheral blood, obtained on day 0 of AZD1222 vaccination. Receptors originate from an adult in good health.

The chain links TRBV6-5 to TRBJ1-3; weak D call: TRBD1 (5 bases). The CDR3 loop spans 14 amino acids. Looked up from germline, CDR1 is MNHEY and CDR2 is SVGAGI. Trimming shortened V by 0 bases and J by 3 bases, and 6 bases separated the two germline ends. CDR3 region: CASSYSGDGNTIYF. The DNA of the CDR3 is TGTGCCAGCAGTTACTCGGGGGATGGAAACACCATATATTTT.

This clone was recorded only once. V is TRBV3-1 (or the pseudogene TRBV3-2) and J is TRBJ1-5; D not resolved. V was shortened by 2 bases and J by 1 base, with 6 bases between the two germline ends. Germline-derived CDR1 and CDR2 are LGHDT and YNNKEL (reference sequence). The CDR3 is 14 amino acids. The CDR3 DNA reads as TGTGCCAGCAGCCAAACGGGAAGCAATCAGCCCCAGCATTTT. Translating it yields CASSQTGSNQPQHF.

The gene calls are TRBV25-1 and TRBJ1-5, with 7 bases identical to TRBD1. Germline CDR1 is MGHDK and CDR2 is SYGVNS. The V segment lost 5 bases and the J segment 5 bases; nucleotides outside the gene matches: 6. The CDR3 contains 14 residues. The CDR3 sequence is CASSSGQADQPQHF. CDR3 nucleotides: TGTGCCAGCAGTTCTGGACAGGCAGATCAGCCCCAGCATTTT.

J is TRBJ2-7 and V is TRBV1; the table's D call, TRBD2, has no DNA check behind it. TRBV1 is given as a pseudogene. The CDR3 is 16 residues long. The CDR3 sequence: CTSSQKTSGGTYEQYF. CDR3 sequence (DNA): TGCACCAGCAGCCAAAAGACTAGCGGGGGAACCTACGAGCAGTACTTC.

The V call is TRBV7-2, the J call TRBJ1-2; 8 bases line up with TRBD1. This CDR3 is 14 amino acids long. CDR1 is SGHTA, CDR2 FQGNSA, per germline. With 1 base clipped from V and 4 bases from J, the junction kept 2 bases outside the gene matches. For the CDR3, the DNA is TGTGCCAGCAGCTTAGATGGACAGGGCTATGGCTACACCTTC. This gives the protein CASSLDGQGYGYTF.

V and J are TRBV2 and TRBJ2-3, with 11 nucleotides matching TRBD2. CDR3 length equals 15 residues. With 6 bases clipped from V and 7 bases from J, the junction kept 9 bases outside the gene matches. Germline V gene lookup returns CDR1 SNHLY and CDR2 FYNNEI. The DNA for the CDR3 is TGTGCCAGCAGCGCCGGGACTAGCGGTTTTAATACGCAGTATTTT. It specifies CASSAGTSGFNTQYF.